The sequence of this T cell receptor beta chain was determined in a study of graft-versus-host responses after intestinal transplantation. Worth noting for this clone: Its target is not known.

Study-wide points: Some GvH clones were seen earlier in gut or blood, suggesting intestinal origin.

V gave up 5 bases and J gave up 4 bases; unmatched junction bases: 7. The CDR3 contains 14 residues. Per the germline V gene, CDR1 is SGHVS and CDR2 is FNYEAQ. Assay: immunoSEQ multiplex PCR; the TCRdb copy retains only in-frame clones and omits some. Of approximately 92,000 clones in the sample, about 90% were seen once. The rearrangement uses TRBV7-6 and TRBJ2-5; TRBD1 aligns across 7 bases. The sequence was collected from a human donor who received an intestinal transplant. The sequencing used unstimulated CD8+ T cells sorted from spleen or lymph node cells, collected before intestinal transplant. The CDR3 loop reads CASSPLGTAETQYF. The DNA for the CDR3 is TGTGCCAGCAGCCCCTTGGGGACAGCAGAGACCCAGTACTTC. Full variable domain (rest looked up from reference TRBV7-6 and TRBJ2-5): GAGVSQSPRYKVTKRGQDVALRCDPISGHVSLYWYRQALGQGPEFLTYFNYEAQQDKSGLPNDRFSAERPEGSISTLTIQRTEQRDSAMYRCASSPLGTAETQYFGPGTRLLVL.